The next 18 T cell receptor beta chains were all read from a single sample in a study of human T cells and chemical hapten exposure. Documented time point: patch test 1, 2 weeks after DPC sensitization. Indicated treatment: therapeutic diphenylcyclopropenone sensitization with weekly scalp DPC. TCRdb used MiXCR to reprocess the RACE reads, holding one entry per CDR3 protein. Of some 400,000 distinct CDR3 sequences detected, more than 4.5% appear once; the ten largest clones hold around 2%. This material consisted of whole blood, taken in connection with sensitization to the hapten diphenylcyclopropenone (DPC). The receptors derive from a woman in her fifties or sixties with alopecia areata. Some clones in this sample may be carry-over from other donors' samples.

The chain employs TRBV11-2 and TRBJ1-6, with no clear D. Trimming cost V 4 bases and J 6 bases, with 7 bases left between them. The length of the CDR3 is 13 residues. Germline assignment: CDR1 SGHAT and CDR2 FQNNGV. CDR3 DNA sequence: TGTGCCAGCAGCTCTTTGAGTAATTCACCCCTCCACTTT. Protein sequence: CASSSLSNSPLHF.

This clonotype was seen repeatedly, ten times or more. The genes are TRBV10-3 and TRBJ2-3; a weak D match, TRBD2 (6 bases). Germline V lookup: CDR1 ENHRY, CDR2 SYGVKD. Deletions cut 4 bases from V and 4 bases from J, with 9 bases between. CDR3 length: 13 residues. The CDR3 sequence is CAISGGDADTQYF. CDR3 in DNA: TGTGCCATCAGTGGCGGGGACGCAGATACGCAGTATTTT.

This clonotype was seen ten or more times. The DNA of the CDR3 is TGTGCCAGCAGCCAAGGACTAGCGGGGACCACCGGGGAGCTGTTTTTT. Translating it yields CASSQGLAGTTGELFF. The chain is built from TRBV3-1 and TRBJ2-2; 11 bases are shared with TRBD2. From germline, CDR1 is LGHDT and CDR2 YNNKEL (reference sequence). The CDR3 is 16 residues long. The J segment lost 4 bases and the V segment lost 1 base, leaving 2 bases of the junction unmatched.

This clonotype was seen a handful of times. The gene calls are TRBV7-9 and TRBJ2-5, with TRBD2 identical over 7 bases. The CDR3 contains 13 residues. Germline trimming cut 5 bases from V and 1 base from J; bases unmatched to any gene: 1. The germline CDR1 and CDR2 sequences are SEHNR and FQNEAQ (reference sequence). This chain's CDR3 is CASSGTTQETQYF. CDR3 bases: TGTGCCAGCAGCGGGACTACCCAAGAGACCCAGTACTTC. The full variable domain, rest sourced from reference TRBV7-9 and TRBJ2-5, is DTGVSQNPRHKITKRGQNVTFRCDPISEHNRLYWYRQTLGQGPEFLTYFQNEAQLEKSRLLSDRFSAERPKGSFSTLEIQRTEQGDSAMYLCASSGTTQETQYFGPGTRLLVL.

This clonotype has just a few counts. CDR3 nucleotide sequence: TGTGCCAGCAGTTACTCGAAAGGGGGGTCTGGAAACACCATATATTTT. Residues: CASSYSKGGSGNTIYF. The rearrangement joins TRBV6-5 to TRBJ1-3; D perhaps matches TRBD1 (6 bases). Germline CDR1 reads MNHEY; CDR2 reads SVGAGI. The CDR3 extends over 16 amino acids. V was clipped by 0 bases and J by 1 base, with 10 bases between them.

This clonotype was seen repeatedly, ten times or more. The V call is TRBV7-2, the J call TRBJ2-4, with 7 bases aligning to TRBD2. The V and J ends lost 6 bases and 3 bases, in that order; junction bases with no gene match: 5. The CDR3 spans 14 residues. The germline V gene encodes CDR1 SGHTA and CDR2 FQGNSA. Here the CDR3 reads CASSLREGKNIQYF. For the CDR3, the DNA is TGTGCCAGCAGTCTAAGGGAGGGCAAAAACATTCAGTACTTC.

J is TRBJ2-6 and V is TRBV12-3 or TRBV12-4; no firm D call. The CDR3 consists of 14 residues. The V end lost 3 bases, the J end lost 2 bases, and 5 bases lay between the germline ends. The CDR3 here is CASSFTAGANVLTF. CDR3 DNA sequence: TGTGCCAGCAGTTTTACCGCTGGGGCCAACGTCCTGACTTTC.

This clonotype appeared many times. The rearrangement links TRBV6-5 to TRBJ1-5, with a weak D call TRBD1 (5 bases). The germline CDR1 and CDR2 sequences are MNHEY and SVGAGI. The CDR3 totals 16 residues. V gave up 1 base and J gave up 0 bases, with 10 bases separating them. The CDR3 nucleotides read TGTGCCAGCAGTTACTTGGGGCCCTATAGCAATCAGCCCCAGCATTTT. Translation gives CASSYLGPYSNQPQHF.

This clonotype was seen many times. The CDR3 DNA is TGCGCCAGCAGCTTTGGGGACAGGGTTGCAGATACGCAGTATTTT. Translating gives CASSFGDRVADTQYF. This rearrangement joins TRBV5-1 to TRBJ2-3, with 9 bases lining up with TRBD1. V gave up 2 bases and J gave up 4 bases; unmatched junction bases: 5. Germline CDR1 SGHRS, CDR2 YFSETQ. The CDR3 is made up of 15 amino acids.

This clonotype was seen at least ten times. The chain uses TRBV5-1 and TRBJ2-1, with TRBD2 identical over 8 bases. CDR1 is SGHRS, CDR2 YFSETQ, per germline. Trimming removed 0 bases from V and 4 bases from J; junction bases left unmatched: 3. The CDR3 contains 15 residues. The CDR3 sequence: CASSLDGTSYNEQFF. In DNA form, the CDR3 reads TGCGCCAGCAGCTTGGACGGGACTAGTTACAATGAGCAGTTCTTC.

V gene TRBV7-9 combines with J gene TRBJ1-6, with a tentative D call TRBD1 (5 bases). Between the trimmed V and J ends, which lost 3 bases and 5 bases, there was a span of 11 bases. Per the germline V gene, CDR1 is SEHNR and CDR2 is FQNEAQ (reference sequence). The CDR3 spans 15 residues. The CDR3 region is CASSLARQNNSPLHF. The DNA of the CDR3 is TGTGCCAGCAGCTTGGCTCGACAGAATAATTCACCCCTCCACTTT.

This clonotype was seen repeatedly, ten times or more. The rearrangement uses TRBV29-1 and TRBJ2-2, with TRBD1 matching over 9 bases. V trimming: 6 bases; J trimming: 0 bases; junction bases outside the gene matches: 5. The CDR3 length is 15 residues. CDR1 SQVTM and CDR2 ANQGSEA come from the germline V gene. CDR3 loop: CSVETGGTNTGELFF. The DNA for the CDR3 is TGCAGCGTCGAGACAGGGGGGACGAACACCGGGGAGCTGTTTTTT.

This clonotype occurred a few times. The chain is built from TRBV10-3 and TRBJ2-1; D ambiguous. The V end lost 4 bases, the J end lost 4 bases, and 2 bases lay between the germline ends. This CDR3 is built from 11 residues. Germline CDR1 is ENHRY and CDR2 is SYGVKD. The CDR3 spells CAISVYNEQFF. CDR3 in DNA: TGTGCCATCAGTGTTTACAATGAGCAGTTCTTC.

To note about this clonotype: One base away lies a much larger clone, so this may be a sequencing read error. The CDR3 loop reads CASSPRFILYTDTQYF. CDR3 coding DNA: TGTGCCAGCAGCCCAAGATTCATCCTGTACACAGATACGCAGTATTTT. This chain uses TRBV11-2 with TRBJ2-3; D call uncertain. The CDR3 spans 16 residues. Trimming took 5 bases from V and 2 from J, leaving 17 bases between them. Germline V gene data show CDR1 as SGHAT and CDR2 as FQNNGV. The complete variable domain, with remaining parts taken from reference TRBV11-2 and TRBJ2-3, reads EAGVAQSPRYKIIEKRQSVAFWCNPISGHATLYWYQQILGQGPKLLIQFQNNGVVDDSQLPKDRFSAERLKGVDSTLKIQPAKLEDSAVYLCASSPRFILYTDTQYFGPGTRLTVL.

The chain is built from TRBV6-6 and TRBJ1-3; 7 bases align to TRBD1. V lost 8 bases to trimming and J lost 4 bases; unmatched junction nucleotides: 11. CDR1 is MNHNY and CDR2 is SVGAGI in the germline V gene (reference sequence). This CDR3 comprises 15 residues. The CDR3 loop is CASGAEPGQGNTIYF. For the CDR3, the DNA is TGTGCCAGCGGAGCCGAACCGGGACAGGGAAACACCATATATTTT.

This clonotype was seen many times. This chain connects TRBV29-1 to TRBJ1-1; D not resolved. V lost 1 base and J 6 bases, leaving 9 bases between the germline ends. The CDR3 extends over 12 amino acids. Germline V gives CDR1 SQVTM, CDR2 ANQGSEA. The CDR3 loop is CSVEAAVPEAFF. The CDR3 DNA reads TGCAGCGTTGAAGCGGCGGTCCCTGAAGCTTTCTTT.

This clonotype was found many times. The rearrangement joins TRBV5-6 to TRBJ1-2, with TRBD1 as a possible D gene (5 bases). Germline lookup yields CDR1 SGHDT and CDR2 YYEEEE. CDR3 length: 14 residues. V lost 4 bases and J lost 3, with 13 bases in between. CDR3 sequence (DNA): TGTGCCAGCAGCCTAAATCCGGGGGACTATGGCTACACCTTC. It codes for CASSLNPGDYGYTF.

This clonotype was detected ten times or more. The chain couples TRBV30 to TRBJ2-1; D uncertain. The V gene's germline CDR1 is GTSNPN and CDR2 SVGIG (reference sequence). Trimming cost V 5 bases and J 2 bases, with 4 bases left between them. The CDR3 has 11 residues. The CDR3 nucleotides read TGTGCCTGGGGAGCCTACAATGAGCAGTTCTTC. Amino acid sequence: CAWGAYNEQFF.